This T cell receptor beta chain is from a study of blood T cell repertoires in COVID-19. Libraries were prepared by immunoSEQ multiplex PCR; TCRdb keeps only in-frame clonotypes and omits some of them. The data hold 300,000 to 350,000 clones, with roughly 85% observed a single time. Among Cohort 3 donors, those recovered had two negative PCRs, clearance, or symptom resolution. Sequencing used PBMCs or T cells enriched from blood (not recorded which). The TCR comes from a man in his thirties or forties who had recovered from COVID-19.

In DNA, the CDR3 is TGTGCCAGCAGCCAAGTCCTACGGTCACCCCTCCACTTT. This gives the protein CASSQVLRSPLHF. The chain carries TRBV3-1 (or the pseudogene TRBV3-2) and TRBJ1-6; D is ambiguous. V was cut by 1 base and J by 10 bases, with 8 bases left in between. Germline V gives CDR1 LGHDT, CDR2 YNNKEL (reference sequence). This CDR3 has 13 amino acids.